This TCR beta chain came from a study of cytomegalovirus exposure and HLA in healthy donors. PCR used 60 Vbeta primers and 13 Jbeta primers. Method: immunoSEQ multiplex PCR; TCRdb's copy keeps in-frame clones and lacks some. This sample has 97,000 or so clones, with roughly 60% found just once. CDR3 size: 17 residues. CDR1 SGDLS and CDR2 YYNGEE come from the germline V gene. V was pared by 4 bases and J by 5 bases, with 11 bases of the junction left unmatched. Notes on this clone: Its antigen is not known.

Regarding the study as a whole: Among the CMV-associated chains, three were confirmed in vitro as specific for CMV antigens. The dataset shows that most TCR sequences were rare, while some public TCRs occurred in many donors. High sensitivity and specificity were reportedly achieved when the classifier diagnosed cytomegalovirus status.

This sequence originates from a human donor in good health. The chain recombines TRBV9 with TRBJ2-1; 11 positions agree with TRBD2. Sequenced: PBMCs. CDR3 in amino acids: CASSTVAGGLGDNEQFF. The CDR3 nucleotides are TGTGCCAGCAGCACTGTAGCGGGAGGGTTAGGCGACAATGAGCAGTTCTTC.